This T cell receptor beta chain appears in the sequencing data of a study of vaccination and CD4 T cells after COVID-19 (dated by TCRdb to between 2021 and 2022). For the wider study: The convalescent cohort included six males and four females, with two Hispanic individuals, seven Caucasians, two Asians and one multiracial person. An earlier paper using these donors assessed, at the TCR clonotype level, memory CD4+ T cell crossreactivity between SARS-CoV-2 and common cold coronavirus spike proteins. Control cultures received a CEFX viral epitope pool as the positive control, an HIV-1 Nef peptide pool as the negative control, or no peptide. Post-COVID blood samples from convalescent patients were collected a median of about 110 days after diagnosis, with a range of about 35 to 161 days. In 10 COVID-19 convalescent patients and 4 infection-naive healthy vaccine recipients, the spike-specific CD4+ TCR repertoire before mRNA vaccination was compared with the repertoire after mRNA vaccination. Overlapping spike peptide pools from SARS-CoV-2 and from the common cold coronaviruses HCoV-NL63, HCoV-OC43 and HCoV-229E were used as culture stimuli. Post-vaccine blood samples were taken a median of about 72 days after the second vaccine dose, with a range of 14 to 241 days. Two doses of either the Pfizer-BioNTech BNT162b2 vaccine (n=8) or the Moderna mRNA-1273 vaccine (n=2) were administered to participants. The paper as a whole reports these results and caveats: Only a relatively small number of convalescent patients were included in the study, and early timepoints following natural infection were not analyzed. In convalescent patients, nearly all vaccine-specific clones (304 of 307) were found to be mono-reactive for SARS-CoV-2 spike rather than cross-reactive with common cold coronaviruses. The median count of SARS-CoV-2-reactive clonotypes went up from 20 to 25 after infection to 38 after vaccination, although the change was not significant. In convalescent patients, a median approximately 86% of post-vaccine SARS-CoV-2-reactive clones were detected only after vaccination, and vaccine-specific priming was suggested by this finding.

Counted from cysteine to phenylalanine, this CDR3 has 14 amino acids. Of all the DNA, just the CDR3 is kept, 42 bases in frame from base 1. The germline V gene (reference sequence) gives CDR1 as MNHEY and CDR2 as SMNVEV. V is clipped by 6 bases and J by 6 bases, and the sequence between their germline boundaries is 17 bases long. Libraries came from PCR. DNA from cultured CD4+ T cells was subjected to TCR sequencing with the Oncomine TCR Beta short-read assay at the Johns Hopkins FTIC core. Genomic DNA was extracted from the cultured CD4+ T cells with the QIAamp micro DNA kit. Oncomine TCR Beta libraries from cultured CD4+ T cells were pooled with unique dual indexes and sequenced on an Illumina iSeq 100. Per the source publication's procedure: Non-productive sequences were removed, and CDR3s that did not start with C, did not end with F or W, or were shorter than 7 amino acids were discarded. Antigen-specific clonotypes were identified with the MANAFEST web application by comparing peptide-stimulated wells with reference and other culture wells. Positive clones required FDR below 0.05, an odds ratio above 5, and productive frequency above 0.1% in at least two of three replicate wells. A clonotype counted as cross-reactive if it showed significant expansion both in the SARS-CoV-2 spike wells and in at least one common cold coronavirus spike condition. CDR3 homology was assessed with Levenshtein distances (stringdist) and unrooted phylogenetic trees (ape) in R version 3.6.1. TCRdb reran the public reads through fastp at Q25 and MiXCR, keeping productive beta chains. Entries that share a CDR3 protein sequence are merged under the most common genes and DNA. The V and J calls reflect TCRdb's pipeline rather than the authors' work. This sample comprises more than 8,500 distinct CDR3 sequences, approximately 60% of them detected only once. 24% of the sample is held by the ten biggest clonotypes.

As regards this clonotype: The clone's antigen remains unknown. No much larger clonotype is one base removed from it; base qualities were not supplied.

The intended sense of this specimen's treatment or condition label: 10-day PBMC culture with coronavirus spike peptide pools or control peptides (ViraFEST assay). CD4+ T cells from unexposed donors were collected before the COVID-19 pandemic (2011-2018). The study used the ViraFEST assay, which expanded antigen-specific T cells with peptide pools and then identified expanded clonotypes by TCR sequencing. Roughly 2.1 million PBMCs per well were cultured in IMDM with roughly 5% human AB serum and approximately 9.1 IU/ml IL-2, plus 10 ug/ml peptide pools. On days 3 and 7, half of the culture medium was replaced with fresh IL-2-containing medium. CD4+ T cells were isolated after 10 days of culture through negative selection using the EasySep CD4+ T cell isolation kit. Unexposed donor CD4+ T cells were tested for reactivity to SARS-CoV-2 S and N and four common cold coronavirus spike pools, as cell number allowed. Ficoll-Paque Plus gradient centrifugation was used to isolate PBMCs from whole blood, and the isolated PBMCs were then either used fresh or cryopreserved at -140C. Culture conditions were generally each tested in triplicate wells. The leukapheresis product used for the unexposed donors was purchased from a commercial source.

This clonotype was obtained from a human donor in good health. The specimen sequenced was CD4+ T cells from blood, cultured in vitro. This receptor chain uses TRBV27 and TRBJ1-2, with no confident D gene call. The bases read TGTGCCAGCAGGAGCCCCGGTATTTCTAATGGCTACACCTTC. It translates to CASRSPGISNGYTF.